The 10 T cell receptor beta chains given below trace back to one sample, sequenced in a study of cytomegalovirus exposure and HLA in healthy donors. Researchers ran the PCR with 60 Vbeta and 13 Jbeta primers. This table comes from immunoSEQ multiplex PCR, and its TCRdb copy is limited to in-frame clones, with some not included. The sample holds about 110,000 clones, about 75% seen once. Sequenced sample: PBMCs. Receptors were obtained from a man aged 40-50 years in good health and CMV-seronegative.

This clone was observed a single time. CDR3 sequence reads: CASSFWIGTSGGTGELFF. The CDR3 coding sequence is TGTGCCAGCAGCTTCTGGATAGGGACTAGCGGGGGTACCGGGGAGCTGTTTTTT. The chain is built from TRBV5-6 and TRBJ2-2, with 14 bases that match TRBD2. The CDR3 runs 18 residues. With V trimmed by 2 bases and J by 5 bases, 8 bases remained unmatched. CDR1 is SGHDT and CDR2 is YYEEEE in the germline V gene.

The chain employs TRBV7-2 and TRBJ2-3, with D possibly TRBD2 on 7 matching bases. The CDR3 extends over 15 amino acids. The germline V gene has CDR1 SGHTA and CDR2 FQGNSA. V lost 7 bases and J 5 bases, leaving 19 bases between the germline ends. The CDR3: CASTWVGGGRDTQYF. As DNA, the CDR3 is TGTGCCAGCACCTGGGTAGGGGGAGGGCGAGATACGCAGTATTTT.

The genes are TRBV5-1 and TRBJ2-7; 9 positions agree with TRBD1. With 0 bases clipped from V and 4 bases from J, the junction kept 2 bases outside the gene matches. The CDR3 sequence is 14 residues long. CDR1 is SGHRS and CDR2 is YFSETQ in the germline V gene. The CDR3 region is CASSLVTGGYEQYF. CDR3 nucleotide sequence: TGCGCCAGCAGCTTGGTGACAGGGGGGTACGAGCAGTACTTC.

V usage is TRBV19 and J usage is TRBJ2-1, with 9 bases fitting TRBD1. The CDR3 is made up of 17 amino acids. Germline lookup yields CDR1 LNHDA and CDR2 SQIVND (reference sequence). V lost 4 bases, J lost 5 bases, and 12 bases stayed unmatched. The CDR3 sequence: CASSNRGRGRLDNEQFF. CDR3 nucleotides: TGTGCCAGTAGTAACAGGGGGCGCGGGAGACTAGACAATGAGCAGTTCTTC.

CDR3 residues: CASRRNNEQFF. The DNA of the CDR3 is TGTGCCAGCAGGCGAAACAATGAGCAGTTCTTC. The chain couples TRBV5-4 to TRBJ2-1; D is ambiguous. The germline CDR1 and CDR2 sequences are SGHNT and YYREEE (reference sequence). This CDR3 has 11 amino acids. V was trimmed by 5 bases and J by 5 bases, leaving 5 bases between them.

The chain combines TRBV6-6 with TRBJ2-3; 9 bases fit TRBD1. The V and J ends lost 8 bases and 3 bases, in that order; junction bases with no gene match: 9. The CDR3 consists of 15 residues. Germline loops: CDR1 MNHNY, CDR2 SVGAGI (reference sequence). CDR3 sequence (DNA): TGTGCCAGCGGAACAGGGGGCGCGGGTACAGATACGCAGTATTTT. Its protein is CASGTGGAGTDTQYF.

V gene TRBV7-3 combines with J gene TRBJ2-2; D gene ambiguous. Germline CDR1 and CDR2: SGHTA and FQGTGA. Trimming cost V 5 bases and J 1 base, with 11 bases left between them. The CDR3 contains 15 residues. This chain's CDR3 is CASSPSGRNTGELFF. CDR3 DNA: TGTGCCAGCAGCCCATCAGGCAGGAACACCGGGGAGCTGTTTTTT.

The V gene is TRBV5-1, the J gene TRBJ1-1; 9 nucleotides match TRBD1. This CDR3 has 14 residues. Germline assignment: CDR1 SGHRS and CDR2 YFSETQ. V dropped 4 bases and J dropped 5; count of bases not matched to a gene: 6. CDR3 in DNA: TGCGCCAGCAGCGGAACGACAGGGGGAACTGAAGCTTTCTTT. Encoded protein: CASSGTTGGTEAFF. The variable domain in full, completed from reference TRBV5-1 and TRBJ1-1, reads KAGVTQTPRYLIKTRGQQVTLSCSPISGHRSVSWYQQTPGQGLQFLFEYFSETQRNKGNFPGRFSGRQFSNSRSEMNVSTLELGDSALYLCASSGTTGGTEAFFGQGTRLTVV.

The chain combines TRBV7-6 with TRBJ2-7, with a tentative D call TRBD1 (6 bases). This CDR3 is built from 12 residues. Germline V gene lookup returns CDR1 SGHVS and CDR2 FNYEAQ. The ends were cut back, 5 bases at V and 4 bases at J, with 9 bases in the middle. The CDR3 DNA reads as TGTGCCAGCAGCACGACAGGATACGAGCAGTACTTC. It codes for CASSTTGYEQYF.

V gene TRBV7-9 combines with J gene TRBJ1-6; 9 positions agree with TRBD1. The germline V gene encodes CDR1 SEHNR and CDR2 FQNEAQ (reference sequence). This CDR3 is 15 amino acids long. J gave up 5 bases and V 7 bases, and 6 bases lay outside the gene matches. In DNA, the CDR3 is TGTGCCAGCAATACCGGGACAGGGAATAATTCACCCCTCCACTTT. It translates to CASNTGTGNNSPLHF.